Listed below are T cell receptor beta chains from one sample, sequenced in a study of blood T cell repertoires in COVID-19. Produced via immunoSEQ multiplex PCR; TCRdb's table is partial and in-frame only. The table lists almost 250,000 clones, about 88% of them singletons. The sequencing sample was made of PBMCs or T cells enriched from blood (not recorded which). These receptors were obtained from a woman aged 50 to 60 who had recovered from COVID-19. Both conserved end residues are part of each CDR3.

TRBV7-6 CASSLAIAGGLGEQFF
TRBV10-3 CAIQGGQGRTEAFF
TRBV5-4 CATRGGGEDTEAFF
TRBV2 CASSKAGEPNTIYF
TRBV2 CASTPQVPVKFYNEQFF
TRBV11-2 CASSLDLMFYEQYF
TRBV28 CASSFPPGRGGEKLFF
TRBV5-1 CASSSTGGQNSPLHF
TRBV18 CASSLLEQDGYTF
TRBV6-6 CASSYSNLHEQYF
TRBV28 CATKRGDQNRVVTYF
TRBV28 CASSSTPGQGVGYTF
TRBV6-2/TRBV6-3 CASSSIGRGQFF
TRBV24-1 CATSDIGGRGSPLHF
TRBV19 CASSLGQGPYEQYF
TRBV19 CASSEGGETQYF
TRBV11-2 CASSPYPQGRSYEQYF
TRBV3-1/TRBV3-2 CASSQSDTGLAGPYEQYF
TRBV4-2 CASSQALAGGEQYF
TRBV2 CASAGALRGYTF
TRBV29-1 CSVKTAYEQYF
TRBV28 CASSLRHFSSGSRLEQYF
TRBV27 CAIPLDSQMNTEAFF
TRBV3-1/TRBV3-2 CASSRQAYGYTF
TRBV2 CATWDRGNSPLHF
TRBV10-3 CAISDRDRVGGYTF
TRBV9 CASSAATGPGEQYF
TRBV7-2 CASSSSGTGAPYGYTF
TRBV7-9 CASSLARGMAGELFF